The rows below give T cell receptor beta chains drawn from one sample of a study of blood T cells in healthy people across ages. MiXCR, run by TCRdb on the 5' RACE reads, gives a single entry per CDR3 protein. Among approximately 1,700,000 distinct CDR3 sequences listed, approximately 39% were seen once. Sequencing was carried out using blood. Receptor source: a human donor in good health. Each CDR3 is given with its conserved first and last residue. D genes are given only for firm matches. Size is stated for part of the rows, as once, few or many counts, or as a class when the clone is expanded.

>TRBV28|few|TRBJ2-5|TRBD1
CASSPEQGPPETQYF
TGTGCCAGCAGTCCTGAACAGGGGCCGCCAGAGACCCAGTACTTC
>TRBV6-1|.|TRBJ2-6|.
CASSLDGNSGANVLTF
TGTGCCAGCTCCTTGGACGGGAACTCTGGGGCCAACGTCCTGACTTTC
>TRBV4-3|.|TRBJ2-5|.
CASSQNKDRETQYF
TGCGCCAGCAGCCAAAATAAGGACAGAGAGACCCAGTACTTC
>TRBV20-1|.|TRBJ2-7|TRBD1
CSDPVGTGANYEQYF
TGCAGTGATCCGGTAGGGACAGGGGCTAACTACGAGCAGTACTTC
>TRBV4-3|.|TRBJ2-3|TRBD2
CASSQGTSGGTTDTQYF
TGCGCCAGCAGCCAAGGAACTAGCGGGGGGACCACAGATACGCAGTATTTT
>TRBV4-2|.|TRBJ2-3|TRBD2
CASSQGVGGGAGDTQYF
TGTGCCAGCAGCCAAGGAGTTGGCGGGGGGGCCGGAGATACGCAGTATTTT
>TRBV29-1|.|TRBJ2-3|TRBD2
CSVDSGGLWDTQYF
TGCAGCGTTGATTCGGGGGGGCTCTGGGATACGCAGTATTTT
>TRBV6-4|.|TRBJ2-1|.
CASSPQNGSYNEQFF
TGTGCTAGCAGCCCCCAGAACGGCTCCTACAATGAGCAGTTCTTC
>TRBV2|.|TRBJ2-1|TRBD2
CASKPTSGTQETQFF
TGTGCCAGCAAACCGACTAGCGGCACACAAGAGACCCAGTTCTTC
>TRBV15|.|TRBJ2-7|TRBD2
CATSDFSAGGDEQYF
TGTGCCACCAGCGATTTTTCGGCGGGGGGTGACGAGCAGTACTTC
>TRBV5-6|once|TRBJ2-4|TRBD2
CASSNSGSGGLQYF
TGTGCCAGCAGCAACTCAGGTAGCGGGGGGCTTCAGTACTTC
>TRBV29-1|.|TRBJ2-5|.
CSVQWGQLWETQYF
TGCAGCGTTCAGTGGGGACAACTTTGGGAGACCCAGTACTTC
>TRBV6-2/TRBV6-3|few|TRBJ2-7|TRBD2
CASSEPGGGRREQYF
TGTGCCAGCAGTGAGCCCGGCGGGGGTCGTCGGGAGCAGTACTTC
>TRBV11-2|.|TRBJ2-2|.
CASSGQPNTGELFF
TGTGCCAGCTCGGGGCAGCCGAACACCGGGGAGCTGTTTTTT
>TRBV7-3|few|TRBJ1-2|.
CASSPPGWQYGYTF
TGTGCCAGCAGCCCTCCCGGGTGGCAGTATGGCTACACCTTC
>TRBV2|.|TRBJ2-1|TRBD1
CASSLLGGQISYNEQFF
TGTGCCAGCAGCCTTTTAGGGGGACAGATCTCCTACAATGAGCAGTTCTTC
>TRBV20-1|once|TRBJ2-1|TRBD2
CSARDLLAVISYEQFF
TGCAGTGCTAGAGATCTCCTAGCGGTTATCTCCTATGAGCAGTTCTTC
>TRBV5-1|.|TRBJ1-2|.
CASSLRSGTSGYTF
TGCGCCAGCAGCTTGAGGTCAGGGACGAGTGGCTACACCTTC